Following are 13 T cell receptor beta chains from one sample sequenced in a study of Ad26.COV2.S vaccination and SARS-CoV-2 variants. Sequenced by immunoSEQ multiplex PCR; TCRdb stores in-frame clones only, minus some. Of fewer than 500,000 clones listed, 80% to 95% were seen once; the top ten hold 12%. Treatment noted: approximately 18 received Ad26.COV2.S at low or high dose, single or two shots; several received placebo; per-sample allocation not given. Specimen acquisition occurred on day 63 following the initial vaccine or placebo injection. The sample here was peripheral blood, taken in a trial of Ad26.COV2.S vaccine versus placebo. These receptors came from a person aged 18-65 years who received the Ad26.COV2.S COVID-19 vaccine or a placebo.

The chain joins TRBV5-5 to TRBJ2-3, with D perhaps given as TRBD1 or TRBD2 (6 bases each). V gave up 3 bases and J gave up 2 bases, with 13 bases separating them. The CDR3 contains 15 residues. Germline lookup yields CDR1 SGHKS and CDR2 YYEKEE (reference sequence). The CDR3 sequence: CASSYLGGHTDTQYF. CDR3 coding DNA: TGTGCCAGCAGCTACCTCGGGGGACACACAGATACGCAGTATTTT.

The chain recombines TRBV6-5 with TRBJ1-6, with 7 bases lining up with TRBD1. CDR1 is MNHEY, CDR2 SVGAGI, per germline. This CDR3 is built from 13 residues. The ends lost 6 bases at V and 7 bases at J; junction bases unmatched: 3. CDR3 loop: CASSPTGNSPLHF. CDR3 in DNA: TGTGCCAGCAGCCCGACAGGGAATTCACCCCTCCACTTT.

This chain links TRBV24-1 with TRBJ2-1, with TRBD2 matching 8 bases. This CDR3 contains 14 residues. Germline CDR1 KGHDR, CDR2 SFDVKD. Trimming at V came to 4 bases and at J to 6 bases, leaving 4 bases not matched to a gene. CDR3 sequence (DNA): TGTGCCACCAGTGACCCGACTAGCGTCAATGAGCAGTTCTTC. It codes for CATSDPTSVNEQFF.

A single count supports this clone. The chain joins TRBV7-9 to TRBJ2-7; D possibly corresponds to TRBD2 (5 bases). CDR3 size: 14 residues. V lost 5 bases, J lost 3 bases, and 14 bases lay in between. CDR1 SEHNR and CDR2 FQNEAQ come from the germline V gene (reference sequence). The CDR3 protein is CASSAPDGLYEQYF. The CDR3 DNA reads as TGTGCCAGCAGCGCCCCGGACGGACTCTACGAGCAGTACTTC. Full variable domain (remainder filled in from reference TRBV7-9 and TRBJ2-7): DTGVSQNPRHKITKRGQNVTFRCDPISEHNRLYWYRQTLGQGPEFLTYFQNEAQLEKSRLLSDRFSAERPKGSFSTLEIQRTEQGDSAMYLCASSAPDGLYEQYFGPGTRLTVT.

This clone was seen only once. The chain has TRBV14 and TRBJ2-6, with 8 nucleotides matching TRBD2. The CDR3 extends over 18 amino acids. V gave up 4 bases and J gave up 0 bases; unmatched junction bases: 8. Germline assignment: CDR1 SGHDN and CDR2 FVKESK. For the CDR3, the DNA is TGTGCCAGCAGCCTACGACGCGGGGGGACCTCTGGGGCCAACGTCCTGACTTTC. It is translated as CASSLRRGGTSGANVLTF.

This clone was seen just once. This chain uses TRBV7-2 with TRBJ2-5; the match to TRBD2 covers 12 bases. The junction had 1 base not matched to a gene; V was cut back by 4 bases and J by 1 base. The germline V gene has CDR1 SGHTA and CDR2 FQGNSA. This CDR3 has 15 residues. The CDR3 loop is CASSSTSGGQETQYF. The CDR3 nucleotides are TGTGCCAGCAGCTCGACTAGCGGGGGCCAAGAGACCCAGTACTTC.

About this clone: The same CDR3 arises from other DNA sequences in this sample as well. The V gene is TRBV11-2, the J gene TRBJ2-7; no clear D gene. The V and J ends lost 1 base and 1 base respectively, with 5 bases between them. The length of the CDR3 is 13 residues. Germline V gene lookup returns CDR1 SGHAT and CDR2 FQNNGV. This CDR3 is CASSLGSSYEQYF. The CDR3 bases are TGTGCCAGCAGCTTAGGCTCATCCTACGAGCAGTACTTC.

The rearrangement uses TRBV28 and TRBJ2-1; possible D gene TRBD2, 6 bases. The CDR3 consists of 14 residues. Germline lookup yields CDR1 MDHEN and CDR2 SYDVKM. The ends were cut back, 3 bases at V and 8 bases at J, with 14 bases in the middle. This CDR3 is CASSFAGSVDEQFF. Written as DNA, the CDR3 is TGTGCCAGCAGTTTTGCGGGATCTGTGGATGAGCAGTTCTTC.

CDR3 amino acids: CASSSRGLAASGEQYF. The DNA for the CDR3 is TGTGCCAGCAGCTCCCGGGGACTAGCGGCCTCGGGGGAGCAGTACTTC. V and J are TRBV7-2 and TRBJ2-7, with 11 bases aligning to TRBD2. The V gene's germline CDR1 is SGHTA and CDR2 FQGNSA. The V segment lost 4 bases and the J segment 7 bases; nucleotides outside the gene matches: 12. This CDR3 contains 16 residues.

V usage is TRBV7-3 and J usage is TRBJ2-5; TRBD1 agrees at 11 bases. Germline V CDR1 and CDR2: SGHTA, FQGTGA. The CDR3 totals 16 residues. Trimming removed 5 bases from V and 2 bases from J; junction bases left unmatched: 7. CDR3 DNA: TGTGCCAGCAGCCTCGGACAGGGGGCGGATCAAGAGACCCAGTACTTC. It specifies CASSLGQGADQETQYF.

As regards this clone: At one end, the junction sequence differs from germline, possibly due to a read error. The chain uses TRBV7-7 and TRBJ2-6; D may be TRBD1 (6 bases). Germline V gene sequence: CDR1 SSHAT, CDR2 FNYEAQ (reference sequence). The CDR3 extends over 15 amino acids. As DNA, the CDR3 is TGTGCTAGCAGCCCAGACAGGTCTGGGGCCAACGTCCTGACTTTC. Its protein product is CASSPDRSGANVLTF.

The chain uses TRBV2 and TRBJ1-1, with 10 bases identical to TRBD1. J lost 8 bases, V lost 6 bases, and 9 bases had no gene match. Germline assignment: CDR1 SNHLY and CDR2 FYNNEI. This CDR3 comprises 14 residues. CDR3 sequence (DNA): TGTGCCAGCAGGTCCGGGACAGGGGAGATCGAAGCTTTCTTT. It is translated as CASRSGTGEIEAFF.

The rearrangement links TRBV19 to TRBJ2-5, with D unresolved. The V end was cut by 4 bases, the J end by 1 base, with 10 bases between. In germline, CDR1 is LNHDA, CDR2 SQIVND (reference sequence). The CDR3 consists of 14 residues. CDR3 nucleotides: TGTGCCAGTAGTAAAGGATGGCCCCAAGAGACCCAGTACTTC. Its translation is CASSKGWPQETQYF. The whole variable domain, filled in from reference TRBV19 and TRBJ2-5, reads DGGITQSPKYLFRKEGQNVTLSCEQNLNHDAMYWYRQDPGQGLRLIYYSQIVNDFQKGDIAEGYSVSREKKESFPLTVTSAQKNPTAFYLCASSKGWPQETQYFGPGTRLLVL.